Listed below are T cell receptor beta chains from one sample, sequenced in a study of OX40 agonist ivuxolimab in advanced cancers. TCRdb's table, derived via immunoSEQ multiplex PCR, lists solely in-frame clones and lacks some. The repertoire consists of about 46,000 clones, with approximately 88% occurring once and the leading ten covering roughly three fifths. Sequences were derived from CD4+ or CD8+ T cells sorted from blood, sampled in a trial of the OX40 agonist ivuxolimab. These receptors all come from an adult with an advanced solid tumor such as melanoma, head and neck, liver or kidney cancer. The CDR3 runs from the conserved cysteine through the conserved F or W. D genes are given only for firm matches. Clone size is stated in some rows and not others, as once, few, many or a class when expanded.

TRBJ1-5 15 . . TRBV10-3 CAISESMDSNQPQHF TGTGCCATCAGTGAGTCAATGGACAGCAATCAGCCCCAGCATTTT
TRBJ2-1 15 . TRBD1 TRBV5-1 CASSLESGGMNEQFF TGCGCCAGCAGCTTGGAGTCAGGGGGCATGAATGAGCAGTTCTTC
TRBJ2-7 15 . TRBD2 TRBV9 CASSVVLAGNYEQYF TGTGCCAGCAGCGTAGTGCTAGCGGGAAACTACGAGCAGTACTTC
TRBJ2-7 14 . TRBD1 TRBV5-1 CASSLTGGDYEQYF TGCGCCAGCAGCTTGACAGGGGGTGACTACGAGCAGTACTTC
TRBJ2-7 13 . TRBD1 TRBV6-1 CASSESPAGGEYF TGTGCCAGCAGTGAATCCCCGGCAGGGGGCGAGTACTTC
TRBJ2-7 12 . . TRBV19 CASSPRGGEQYF TGTGCCAGTAGCCCCAGGGGAGGCGAGCAGTACTTC
TRBJ1-5 15 . . TRBV6-6 CASSLPTGGNQPQHF TGTGCCAGCAGTTTACCGACGGGGGGCAATCAGCCCCAGCATTTT
TRBJ2-2 16 . . TRBV11-3 CASSLAPRWNTGELFF TGTGCCAGCAGCTTAGCGCCGAGGTGGAACACCGGGGAGCTGTTTTTT
TRBJ2-7 12 . . TRBV7-9 CASSAFRDEQYF TGTGCCAGCAGCGCCTTTCGGGACGAGCAGTACTTC
TRBJ1-4 18 . TRBD1 TRBV7-6 CASSPIRGGNTTNEKLFF TGTGCCAGCAGCCCTATCAGGGGGGGCAACACAACTAATGAAAAACTGTTTTTT
TRBJ1-2 12 . . TRBV18 CASSPNRDGYTF TGTGCCAGCTCACCTAACAGGGACGGCTACACCTTC
TRBJ1-5 15 . TRBD1 TRBV2 CASSERGQGNQPQHF TGTGCCAGCAGTGAAAGAGGACAGGGAAATCAGCCCCAGCATTTT
TRBJ2-1 13 . . TRBV5-1 CASSWTTGNEQFF TGCGCCAGCAGCTGGACAACGGGCAATGAGCAGTTCTTC
TRBJ1-1 14 large . TRBV5-5 CASSYLPGPGEAFF TGTGCCAGCAGCTACTTACCGGGACCTGGTGAAGCTTTCTTT
TRBJ1-5 14 . . TRBV10-3 CAISESGGTQPQHF TGTGCCATCAGTGAGTCTGGGGGCACGCAGCCCCAGCATTTT
TRBJ2-3 11 . . TRBV19 CASSTTDTQYF TGTGCCAGTAGTACCACAGATACGCAGTATTTT
TRBJ2-2 13 . . TRBV6-5 CAIRGTNTGELFF TGTGCCATCCGCGGGACGAACACCGGGGAGCTGTTTTTT
TRBJ2-1 12 . . TRBV27 CASSSLYNEQFF TGTGCCAGCAGTTCCTTGTACAATGAGCAGTTCTTC
TRBJ2-1 15 . TRBD2 TRBV25-1 CASSLTLSGDNEQFF TGTGCCAGCAGTCTTACCCTCAGCGGGGACAATGAGCAGTTCTTC
TRBJ1-1 13 . . TRBV5-1 CASSWESGTEAFF TGCGCCAGCAGCTGGGAGTCGGGGACTGAAGCTTTCTTT
TRBJ2-7 8 . . TRBV29-1 CRSGEQYF TGCAGATCGGGCGAGCAGTACTTC
TRBJ2-1 17 . TRBD2 TRBV27 CASSLGVVAGGQNEQFF TGTGCCAGCAGTTTAGGTGTGGTGGCGGGGGGGCAGAATGAGCAGTTCTTC